This TCR beta chain was documented in a study of CD39 and CD103 CD8 tumor-infiltrating T cells (dated by TCRdb to 2016 to 2019). For the study in its entirety: Repertoire comparisons were shown for an HPV-positive HNSCC, an HPV-negative HNSCC, an ovarian cancer and a melanoma patient. Deep sequencing of TCRbeta CDR3 was used to compare the repertoires of CD8 TIL subsets, defined by CD103 and CD39, against those of peripheral memory CD8 T cells. Points the paper makes about the study in general: DP TIL clonotypes were rarely detected in blood or uninvolved lymph node, whereas DN TIL clonotypes were found to largely overlap with peripheral memory CD8 repertoires. DP CD8 TILs appeared to be more oligoclonal than DN and SP CD8 TILs and blood memory CD8 T cells, with roughly 55-86% covered by the top 30 clonotypes.

Genomic DNA was extracted with the DNeasy Blood and Tissue Kit from approximately 10,000 to 100,000 sorted cells per subset. The immunoSEQ service sequenced and mapped the TCRbeta V-J or V-D-J regions, with coverage above 9x for each sample. Per the authors' processing: The analysis included only productive rearrangements exported from the immunoSEQ Analyzer platform, and clonality was assessed using the 500 most abundant clones. To quantify how much repertoires overlapped between populations, both the Morisita-Horn similarity index and the Jaccard index were used. Morisita-Horn similarity between CD8 T-cell subset TCR repertoires was measured in roughly six cancer patients. Imported from immuneACCESS, the table was reduced by TCRdb to in-frame sequences with V and J called. These copies leave out some clones; in studies compared against another copy, an unresolved V gene accounts for under half, and the cause of the remainder is not known. The V and J calls and clone size were taken over from that table, and D and trimming were inferred from the DNA. For this sample the table gives 7,000 to 8,500 clones, of which 50% to 75% were detected only once. Nearly 60% of the sample comes from the top ten.

As for this clone: This receptor's antigen is unknown. The input lacks base qualities; no much larger clone sits a single base away.

V lost 0 bases and J lost 8 bases; the stretch between them is 13 bases long. From a lookup of the germline V gene (reference sequence), CDR1 and CDR2 are MNHNY and SVGAGI. From its cysteine to its phenylalanine, the CDR3 spans 14 amino acids. The kept DNA is CDR3 alone, 42 bases in frame from the first base. At the time samples were collected, the patients were not on therapy, although their prior treatments varied from chemotherapy, radiotherapy, surgery and immunotherapy to none at all. After thawing, cells were enriched for T lymphocytes using a negative-selection kit, and EpCAM beads were added for tumor-infiltrating lymphocytes. Memory CD8 T cells were sorted as CD8+CD4-CD45RA- cells regardless of CCR7 expression. Before analysis, peripheral blood mononuclear cells were isolated on a Ficoll-Paque PLUS gradient and cryopreserved. Populations were sorted on a FACSAria II to over 98% purity, and cell pellets were frozen without culture for TCR sequencing.

The TCR sequence derives from a human donor with head and neck squamous cell carcinoma. Recombination connected TRBV6-6 to TRBJ1-2; TRBD1 is perhaps the D gene, given 5 matching bases. Material for sequencing was CD8+ T cells sorted from blood. Read against the paper, the sample's cell subset or site label means: total memory CD8 T cells (CD45RA-CCR7+/-) from blood or uninvolved lymph node. The nucleotide sequence is TGTGCCAGCAGTTACTCACCCAGGGACGAAGGCTACACCTTC. It codes for CASSYSPRDEGYTF.